The 3 T cell receptor beta chains reported below all come from one sample, sequenced in a study of blood T cell repertoires in COVID-19. Measured with immunoSEQ multiplex PCR; TCRdb has only the in-frame clones, and not every one. The data contain nearly 350,000 clones, around 88% of them seen just once; the ten biggest clones take up 2.5% to 3.5%. Sequencing was done on a sample of peripheral blood. The receptors were gathered from a man aged 25-40 years with active or convalescent COVID-19.

The V gene is TRBV5-5, the J gene TRBJ2-7; 9 positions match TRBD1. The CDR3 length is 15 residues. Germline values: CDR1 SGHKS, CDR2 YYEKEE (reference sequence). The V gene end was trimmed by 1 base and the J gene end by 3 bases; junction bases not matched to a gene: 5. Written as DNA, the CDR3 is TGTGCCAGCAGCTTGTCACCGGGACAGGGCTACGAGCAGTACTTC. Translation: CASSLSPGQGYEQYF.

DNA for the CDR3: TGTGCCAGCAGCTTAACAGGAACTAATGAAAAACTGTTTTTT. Its translation: CASSLTGTNEKLFF. The J gene is TRBJ1-4, the V gene TRBV7-9, with D tentatively TRBD1 (5 bases). V was shortened by 2 bases and J by 1 base, with 5 bases between the two germline ends. In germline, CDR1 is SEHNR, CDR2 FQNEAQ (reference sequence). This CDR3 contains 14 residues.

In its sample, this clone was seen a few times. The chain is built from TRBV12-5 and TRBJ1-2; D is undetermined. The V end was cut by 4 bases, the J end by 6 bases, with 12 bases between. In germline, CDR1 is LGHNT, CDR2 FRNRAP. The CDR3 totals 13 residues. The CDR3 loop reads CASGSLYMDGYTF. The CDR3 region has the DNA TGTGCTAGTGGTTCCTTATACATGGATGGCTACACCTTC.